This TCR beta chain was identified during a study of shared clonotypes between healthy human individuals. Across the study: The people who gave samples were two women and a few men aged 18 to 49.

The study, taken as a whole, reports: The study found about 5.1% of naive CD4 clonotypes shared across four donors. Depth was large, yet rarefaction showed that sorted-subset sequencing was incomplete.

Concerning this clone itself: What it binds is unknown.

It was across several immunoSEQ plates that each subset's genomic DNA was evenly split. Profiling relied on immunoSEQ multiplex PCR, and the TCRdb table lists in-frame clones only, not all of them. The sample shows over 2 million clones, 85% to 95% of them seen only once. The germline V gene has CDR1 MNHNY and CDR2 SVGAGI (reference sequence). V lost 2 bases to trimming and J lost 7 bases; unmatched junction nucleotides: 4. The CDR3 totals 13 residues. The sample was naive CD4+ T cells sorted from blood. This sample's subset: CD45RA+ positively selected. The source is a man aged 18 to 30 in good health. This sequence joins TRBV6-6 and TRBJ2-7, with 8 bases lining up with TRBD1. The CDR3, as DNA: TGTGCCAGCAGTTACGGACAGGGAAGGGAGCAGTACTTC. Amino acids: CASSYGQGREQYF.